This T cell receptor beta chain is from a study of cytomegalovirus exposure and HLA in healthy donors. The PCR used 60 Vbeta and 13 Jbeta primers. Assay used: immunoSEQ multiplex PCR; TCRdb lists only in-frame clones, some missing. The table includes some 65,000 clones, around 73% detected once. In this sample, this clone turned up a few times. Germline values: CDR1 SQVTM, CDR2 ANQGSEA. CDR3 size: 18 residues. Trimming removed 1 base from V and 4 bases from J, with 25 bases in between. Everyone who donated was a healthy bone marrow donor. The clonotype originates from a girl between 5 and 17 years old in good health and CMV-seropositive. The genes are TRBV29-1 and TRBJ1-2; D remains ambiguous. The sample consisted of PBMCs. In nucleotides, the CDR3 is TGCAGCGTTGAAGCTCCCCTGGGTCTGAATCACCCGGGCTATGGCTACACCTTC. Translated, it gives CSVEAPLGLNHPGYGYTF.